Listed here are 32 T cell receptor beta chains from one sample, sequenced in a study of Ad26.COV2.S vaccination and SARS-CoV-2 variants listed by TCRdb under 2021. According to the study, the label for this sample's treatment or condition signals: roughly 19 received Ad26.COV2.S at low or high dose, single or two shots; about five received placebo; per-sample allocation not given. Repertoires of vaccine and placebo recipients were sequenced from samples collected on day 63 after the first injection. Libraries were made using the immunoSEQ multiplex PCR assay. Imported from immuneACCESS, the table was reduced by TCRdb to in-frame sequences with V and J called. These copies leave out some clones; in studies compared against another copy, an unresolved V gene accounts for under half, and the cause of the remainder is not known. Counted in this sample were about 390,000 clones; approximately 86% of them appeared once. Jointly, the top ten make up about 3.6% of the sample.

The sample consisted of peripheral blood, taken in a trial of Ad26.COV2.S vaccine versus placebo. The receptor set was obtained from a person aged 18 to 59 who received the Ad26.COV2.S COVID-19 vaccine or a placebo.

The CDR3 sequence is CASSTFSGNTIYF. The CDR3 nucleotides are TGTGCCAGCAGCACCTTCTCTGGAAACACCATATATTTT. The chain links TRBV3-1 (or the pseudogene TRBV3-2) to TRBJ1-3; no firm D call. The ends were cut back, 5 bases at V and 0 bases at J, with 5 bases in the middle. Germline CDR1 is LGHDT and CDR2 is YNNKEL (reference sequence). The CDR3 has 13 amino acids.

This clone showed up just once. The gene calls are TRBV18 and TRBJ1-1; D perhaps matches TRBD1 (6 bases). Per the germline V gene, CDR1 is KGHSH and CDR2 is LQKENI. V lost 5 bases and J lost 11, with 12 bases in between. The CDR3 totals 11 residues. The CDR3 sequence: CASSSDRLAFF. The CDR3 DNA reads TGTGCCAGCTCAAGTGACAGGCTGGCTTTCTTT.

This chain connects TRBV2 to TRBJ2-2; D is perhaps TRBD2 (5 bases). The germline V gene encodes CDR1 SNHLY and CDR2 FYNNEI. The CDR3 length is 14 residues. V lost 0 bases and J 8 bases, leaving 10 bases between the germline ends. CDR3 nucleotides: TGTGCCAGCAGTGAAGCTAGGAGGAGGGGGGAGCTGTTTTTT. Translating it yields CASSEARRRGELFF.

The chain employs TRBV3-1 (or the pseudogene TRBV3-2) and TRBJ1-4; unclear D gene. Trimming shortened V by 0 bases and J by 6 bases, and 11 bases separated the two germline ends. Germline CDR1 is LGHDT and CDR2 is YNNKEL (reference sequence). The CDR3 contains 15 residues. The CDR3 protein is CASSQDAGSYEKLFF. CDR3 coding DNA: TGTGCCAGCAGCCAAGATGCCGGGTCCTATGAAAAACTGTTTTTT.

This clone was observed a single time. This chain joins TRBV5-8 and TRBJ1-1, with D possibly matching TRBD1 (6 bases). Trimming stripped 3 bases from V and 5 bases from J, with 17 bases between. The CDR3 contains 15 residues. Per the germline V gene, CDR1 is SGHTS and CDR2 is YDEGEE. The CDR3 loop reads CASSSRQDSLTEAFF. The CDR3 nucleotides are TGTGCCAGCAGCTCCCGACAGGACTCATTAACTGAAGCTTTCTTT.

V usage is TRBV3-1 (or the pseudogene TRBV3-2) and J usage is TRBJ2-7; TRBD2 agrees at 12 bases. J lost 7 bases, V lost 4 bases, and 2 bases had no gene match. Germline V gene sequence: CDR1 LGHDT, CDR2 YNNKEL (reference sequence). This CDR3 is 13 amino acids long. The CDR3 region has the DNA TGTGCCAGCAGCCCCGGACTAGCGGGGGAGCAGTACTTC. This sequence encodes CASSPGLAGEQYF.

The chain recombines TRBV10-3 with TRBJ1-1; D is undetermined. This CDR3 is 13 amino acids long. Germline CDR1 is ENHRY and CDR2 is SYGVKD. Trimming left V 6 bases short and J 0 bases short, with 8 bases between. The CDR3 DNA follows: TGTGCCATCAGGATGGAATTGAACACTGAAGCTTTCTTT. It codes for CAIRMELNTEAFF.

The chain uses TRBV20-1 and TRBJ2-7; D ambiguous. V lost 5 bases and J 3 bases, leaving 8 bases between the germline ends. CDR3 size: 11 residues. CDR1 and CDR2 (germline): DFQATT, SNEGSKA (reference sequence). In DNA form, the CDR3 reads TGCAGTGCTCAGGACGGCTACGAGCAGTACTTC. Translating it yields CSAQDGYEQYF.

On this clone: This sample includes further DNA sequences coding for the same CDR3. J is TRBJ2-5 and V is TRBV6-5, with 8 bases that match TRBD2. This CDR3 is built from 13 residues. Germline V lookup: CDR1 MNHEY, CDR2 SVGAGI. V lost 2 bases to trimming and J lost 5 bases; unmatched junction nucleotides: 1. This CDR3 is CASSYPGGETQYF. The CDR3 DNA sequence: TGTGCCAGCAGTTACCCGGGGGGGGAGACCCAGTACTTC.

The genes are TRBV7-8 and TRBJ2-1; 10 bases are a match to TRBD2. CDR3 size: 16 residues. Trimming cost V 5 bases and J 6 bases; bases outside gene matches: 10. Germline values: CDR1 SGHVS, CDR2 FQNEAQ. The CDR3 loop reads CASSRERGGRVNEQFF. CDR3 coding DNA: TGTGCCAGCAGCCGGGAGCGGGGGGGCCGAGTCAATGAGCAGTTCTTC.

V and J are TRBV29-1 and TRBJ2-3; 14 bases agree with TRBD2. Per germline, CDR1 SQVTM and CDR2 ANQGSEA. This CDR3 has 13 residues. The ends lost 6 bases at V and 5 bases at J; junction bases unmatched: 1. CDR3 loop: CSVTSGGGDTQYF. The CDR3 bases are TGCAGCGTGACTAGCGGGGGGGGAGATACGCAGTATTTT.

In this sample, this clone turned up once. This chain connects TRBV2 to TRBJ1-2, with no clear D. The germline V gene has CDR1 SNHLY and CDR2 FYNNEI. This CDR3 has 14 residues. V shed 3 bases and J shed 11 bases, with 19 bases lying between them. The CDR3 coding sequence is TGTGCCAGCAGTGATAAGTTCCTCGCTCGGGGTTACACCTTC. This sequence encodes CASSDKFLARGYTF.

The chain is built from TRBV7-2 and TRBJ2-7; 8 bases align to TRBD2. Germline assignment: CDR1 SGHTA and CDR2 FQGNSA. The CDR3 extends over 15 amino acids. With V trimmed by 1 base and J by 7 bases, 9 bases remained unmatched. The chain's CDR3 is CASSLDYGGAREQYF. For the CDR3, the DNA is TGTGCCAGCAGCTTAGACTACGGGGGGGCGAGGGAGCAGTACTTC.

Concerning this clone itself: This sample includes further DNA sequences coding for the same CDR3. V is TRBV7-8 and J is TRBJ2-7; D remains ambiguous. Trimming pared 1 base from V and 3 bases from J, leaving 7 bases between. CDR1 and CDR2 (germline): SGHVS, FQNEAQ. The length of the CDR3 is 13 residues. The CDR3 DNA is TGTGCCAGCAGCTTAGGGCAGAACTACGAGCAGTACTTC. This codes for CASSLGQNYEQYF.

The gene calls are TRBV5-4 and TRBJ1-2, with a weak D call TRBD1 (5 bases). The CDR3 consists of 14 residues. Per the germline V gene, CDR1 is SGHNT and CDR2 is YYREEE (reference sequence). Trimming left V 1 base short and J 4 bases short, with 11 bases between. CDR3 sequence (DNA): TGTGCCAGCAGCTTGCGGGGCGACGGCTATGGCTACACCTTC. Translation gives CASSLRGDGYGYTF.

J is TRBJ2-7 and V is TRBV6-5; D could derive from TRBD1 or TRBD2 (5 bases each). CDR3 length: 13 amino acids. Trimming took off 2 bases at V and 3 bases at J, with 8 bases between the two ends. The V gene's germline CDR1 is MNHEY and CDR2 SVGAGI. The CDR3 loop is CASSYRGHYEQYF. The CDR3 nucleotides read TGTGCCAGCAGTTACCGGGGCCACTACGAGCAGTACTTC.

This clone has more than one count but fewer than ten. At one boundary the junction diverges from the germline segment, which might be a read error. This chain uses TRBV9 with TRBJ2-2, with 9 bases identical to TRBD2. CDR3 size: 16 residues. Per germline, CDR1 SGDLS and CDR2 YYNGEE. This CDR3 is CASSVVPSGDTGELFF. Written as DNA, the CDR3 is TGTGCCAGCAGTGTAGTTCCTAGCGGGGACACCGGGGAGCTGTTTTTT. The variable domain in full, with the rest retrieved from reference TRBV9 and TRBJ2-2, is DSGVTQTPKHLITATGQRVTLRCSPRSGDLSVYWYQQSLDQGLQFLIQYYNGEERAKGNILERFSAQQFPDLHSELNLSSLELGDSALYFCASSVVPSGDTGELFFGEGSRLTVL.

V is TRBV19 and J is TRBJ2-5; D is possibly TRBD1 (6 bases). Trimming pared 6 bases from V and 3 bases from J, leaving 11 bases between. The CDR3 loop spans 13 amino acids. Germline V gene sequence: CDR1 LNHDA, CDR2 SQIVND (reference sequence). CDR3 in amino acids: CASRGWDKETQYF. CDR3 DNA: TGTGCCAGTAGGGGATGGGACAAAGAGACCCAGTACTTC. Looking up the rest from reference TRBV19 and TRBJ2-5 gives the full variable domain: DGGITQSPKYLFRKEGQNVTLSCEQNLNHDAMYWYRQDPGQGLRLIYYSQIVNDFQKGDIAEGYSVSREKKESFPLTVTSAQKNPTAFYLCASRGWDKETQYFGPGTRLLVL.

The V call is TRBV5-1, the J call TRBJ2-2; 8 bases fit TRBD2. The J segment lost 3 bases and the V segment lost 6 bases, leaving 7 bases of the junction unmatched. Germline V gene data show CDR1 as SGHRS and CDR2 as YFSETQ. This CDR3 comprises 15 residues. The CDR3 spells CASTLLAADTGELFF. The CDR3 DNA sequence: TGCGCCAGCACGTTACTAGCGGCCGACACCGGGGAGCTGTTTTTT. Looking up the rest from reference TRBV5-1 and TRBJ2-2 gives the full variable domain: KAGVTQTPRYLIKTRGQQVTLSCSPISGHRSVSWYQQTPGQGLQFLFEYFSETQRNKGNFPGRFSGRQFSNSRSEMNVSTLELGDSALYLCASTLLAADTGELFFGEGSRLTVL.

The chain is built from TRBV6-1 and TRBJ1-3, with D unresolved. The V end was cut by 2 bases, the J end by 4 bases, with 6 bases between. This CDR3 is 13 amino acids long. Germline CDR1 reads MNHNS; CDR2 reads SASEGT. The CDR3 DNA reads as TGTGCCAGCAGTGAATCTGGGGGAAACACCATATATTTT. Protein sequence: CASSESGGNTIYF.

This clone appeared a single time. The chain uses TRBV30 and TRBJ2-7; a weak D match, TRBD1 (6 bases). The CDR3 covers 15 residues. CDR1 GTSNPN and CDR2 SVGIG come from the germline V gene (reference sequence). With 2 bases removed from V and 5 bases from J, the gap between germline ends came to 19 bases. CDR3 nucleotide sequence: TGTGCCTGGAGTCCCCAAGGGGGTTTTTATAACGAGCAGTACTTC. It codes for CAWSPQGGFYNEQYF.

CDR3 in DNA: TGCGCCAGCAGCCCGTGGACAGGGGGCGGATACGAGCAGTACTTC. This gives the protein CASSPWTGGGYEQYF. This rearrangement joins TRBV5-1 to TRBJ2-7, with 11 bases lining up with TRBD1. Trimming at V came to 4 bases and at J to 4 bases, leaving 7 bases not matched to a gene. The CDR3 runs to 15 residues. The V gene's germline CDR1 is SGHRS and CDR2 YFSETQ.

The chain combines TRBV12-3 or TRBV12-4 with TRBJ1-2, with 7 nucleotides matching TRBD1. The CDR3 is 11 amino acids. V gave up 6 bases and J gave up 8 bases; unmatched junction bases: 3. This CDR3 reads CASRLDRGYTF. The DNA for the CDR3 is TGTGCCAGCAGGCTGGACAGGGGCTACACCTTC.

This chain connects TRBV19 to TRBJ1-2; D is perhaps TRBD1 (6 bases). V was clipped by 4 bases and J by 7 bases, with 10 bases between them. Germline CDR1 reads LNHDA; CDR2 reads SQIVND (reference sequence). CDR3 size: 12 residues. The CDR3 loop is CASSRGRGGYTF. CDR3 sequence (DNA): TGTGCCAGTAGTAGAGGCAGGGGTGGCTACACCTTC.

The chain carries TRBV7-2 and TRBJ2-7; no firm D call. Germline V CDR1 and CDR2: SGHTA, FQGNSA. Trimming shortened V by 1 base and J by 5 bases, and 12 bases separated the two germline ends. This CDR3 is 14 amino acids long. DNA for the CDR3: TGTGCCAGCAGCTTAGATACCCTGGGCCACGAGCAGTACTTC. Its translation is CASSLDTLGHEQYF.

The J gene is TRBJ2-6, the V gene TRBV7-9, with unresolved D. Per germline, CDR1 SEHNR and CDR2 FQNEAQ (reference sequence). This CDR3 contains 17 residues. Trimming removed 0 bases from V and 4 bases from J, with 13 bases in between. The chain's CDR3 is CASSLALIGYGANVLTF. The CDR3 DNA follows: TGTGCCAGCAGCTTAGCGCTAATTGGGTACGGGGCCAACGTCCTGACTTTC.

The chain carries TRBV4-3 and TRBJ1-2; 9 nucleotides align to TRBD1. The CDR3 runs to 15 residues. V trimming: 0 bases; J trimming: 4 bases; junction bases outside the gene matches: 3. CDR1 is LGHNA, CDR2 YSLEER, per germline. CDR3 region: CASSQEADRGYGYTF. CDR3 bases: TGCGCCAGCAGCCAAGAGGCGGACAGGGGCTATGGCTACACCTTC.

This rearrangement joins TRBV28 to TRBJ1-3; no clear D. The CDR3 consists of 15 residues. V gave up 6 bases and J gave up 0 bases, with 12 bases separating them. Germline CDR1 MDHEN, CDR2 SYDVKM. The CDR3 bases are TGTGCCAGCAGCCCTGGCCGAGACTCTGGAAACACCATATATTTT. Amino acid sequence: CASSPGRDSGNTIYF.

The chain recombines TRBV10-3 with TRBJ1-2, with a weak D call TRBD1 (6 bases). This CDR3 contains 16 residues. CDR1 is ENHRY and CDR2 is SYGVKD in the germline V gene. V was shortened by 1 base and J by 2 bases, with 14 bases between the two germline ends. The CDR3 coding sequence is TGTGCCATCAGTGAGTTCCACGGCAGGGGAAACTATGGCTACACCTTC. Its translation: CAISEFHGRGNYGYTF.

This clone appeared once. J is TRBJ1-2 and V is TRBV20-1; D not resolved. Trimming pared 3 bases from V and 5 bases from J, leaving 7 bases between. From germline, CDR1 is DFQATT and CDR2 SNEGSKA (reference sequence). The CDR3 sequence is 11 residues long. The CDR3, as DNA: TGCAGTGCTAGGGCGCGATATGGCTACACCTTC. Its protein is CSARARYGYTF.

The chain links TRBV7-9 to TRBJ1-1; no clear D gene. The CDR3 has 16 amino acids. CDR1 and CDR2 (germline): SEHNR, FQNEAQ (reference sequence). Trimming left V 5 bases short and J 5 bases short, with 21 bases between. CDR3 sequence (DNA): TGTGCCAGCAGCCCCGGTATCCACGTGGTTTTGACTGAAGCTTTCTTT. Amino acids: CASSPGIHVVLTEAFF.

The chain couples TRBV11-2 to TRBJ2-1; 8 bases are shared with TRBD2. The CDR3 has 15 amino acids. Germline-derived CDR1 and CDR2 are SGHAT and FQNNGV. Germline trimming cut 5 bases from V and 5 bases from J; bases unmatched to any gene: 8. The CDR3 nucleotides read TGTGCCAGCAGCCAAGTAGCGGGGAACCACAATGAGCAGTTCTTC. It is translated as CASSQVAGNHNEQFF.